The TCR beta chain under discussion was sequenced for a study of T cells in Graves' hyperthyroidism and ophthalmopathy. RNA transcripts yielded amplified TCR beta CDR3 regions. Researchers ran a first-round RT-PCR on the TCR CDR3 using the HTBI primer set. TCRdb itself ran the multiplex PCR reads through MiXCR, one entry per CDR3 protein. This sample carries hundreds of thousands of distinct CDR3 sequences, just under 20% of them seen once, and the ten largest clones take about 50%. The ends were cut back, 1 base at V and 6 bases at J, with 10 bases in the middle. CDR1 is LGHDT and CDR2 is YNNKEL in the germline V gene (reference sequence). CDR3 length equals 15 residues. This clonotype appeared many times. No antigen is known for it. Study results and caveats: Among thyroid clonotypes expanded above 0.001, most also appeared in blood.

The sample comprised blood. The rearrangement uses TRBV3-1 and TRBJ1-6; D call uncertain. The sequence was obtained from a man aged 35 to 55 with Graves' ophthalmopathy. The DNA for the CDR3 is TGTGCCAGCAGCCAAGGTCGGCAGACTAATTCACCCCTCCACTTT. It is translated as CASSQGRQTNSPLHF.